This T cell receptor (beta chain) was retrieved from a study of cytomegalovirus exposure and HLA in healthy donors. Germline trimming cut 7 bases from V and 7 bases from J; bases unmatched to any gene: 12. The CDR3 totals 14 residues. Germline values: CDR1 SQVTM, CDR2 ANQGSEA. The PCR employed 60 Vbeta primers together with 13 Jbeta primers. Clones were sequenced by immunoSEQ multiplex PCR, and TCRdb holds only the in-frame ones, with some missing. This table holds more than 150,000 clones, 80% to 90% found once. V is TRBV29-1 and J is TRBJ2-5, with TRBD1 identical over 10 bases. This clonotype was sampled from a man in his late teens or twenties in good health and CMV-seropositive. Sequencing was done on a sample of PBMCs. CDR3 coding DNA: TGCAGCGCGAACCGGGACAGGGGAGTTGGGACCCAGTACTTC. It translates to CSANRDRGVGTQYF.